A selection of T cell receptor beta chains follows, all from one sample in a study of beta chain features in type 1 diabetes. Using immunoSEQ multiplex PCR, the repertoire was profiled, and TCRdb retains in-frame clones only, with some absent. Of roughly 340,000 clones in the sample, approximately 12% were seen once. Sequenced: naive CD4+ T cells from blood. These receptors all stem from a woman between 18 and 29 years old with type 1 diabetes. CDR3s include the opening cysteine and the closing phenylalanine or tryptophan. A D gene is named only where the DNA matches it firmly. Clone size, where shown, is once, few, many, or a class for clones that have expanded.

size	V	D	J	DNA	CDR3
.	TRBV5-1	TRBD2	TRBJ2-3	TGCGCCAGCAGCCTGCCCGGGGCTAGCGGGAGTCCAGATACGCAGTATTTT	CASSLPGASGSPDTQYF
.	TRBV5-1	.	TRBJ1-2	TGCGCCAGCAGCTTAACAACCAACTATGGCTACACCTTC	CASSLTTNYGYTF
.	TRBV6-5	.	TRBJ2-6	TGTGCCAGCAGTTACAACACAGCAGCTGGGGCCAACGTCCTGACTTTC	CASSYNTAAGANVLTF
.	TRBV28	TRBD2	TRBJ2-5	TGTGCCAGCAGCCCGGGACTAGCGGGAGAACAAGAGACCCAGTACTTC	CASSPGLAGEQETQYF
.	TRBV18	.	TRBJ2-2	TGTGCCAGCTCACCACCGGCGGAAGGCGGGGAGCTGTTTTTT	CASSPPAEGGELFF
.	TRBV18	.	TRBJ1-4	TGTGCCAGCTCACCCCTCCTCGATGAAAAACTGTTTTTT	CASSPLLDEKLFF
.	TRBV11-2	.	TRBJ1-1	TGTGCCAGCAGCCCGCGGGAAAATGTGAGGACTGAAGCTTTCTTT	CASSPRENVRTEAFF
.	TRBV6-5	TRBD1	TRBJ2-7	TGTGCCACTTCCAGGGGGCTGGACGAGCAGTACTTC	CATSRGLDEQYF
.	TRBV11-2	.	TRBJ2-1	TGTGCCAGCAGCTTAGATCGACTCAACAATGAGCAGTTCTTC	CASSLDRLNNEQFF
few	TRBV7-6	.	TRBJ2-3	TGTGCCAGCAGCTTACGACAGGCCTTTAGCACAGATACGCAGTATTTT	CASSLRQAFSTDTQYF
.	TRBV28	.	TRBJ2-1	TGTGCCAGCAGTTTTAGCAATGGGAGCCCCGTTCTGAATGAGCAGTTCTTC	CASSFSNGSPVLNEQFF
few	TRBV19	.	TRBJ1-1	TGTGCCAGTAACGCCAGGGGACGTTTCATGAACACTGAAGCTTTCTTT	CASNARGRFMNTEAFF